One sample yielded the 27 T cell receptor beta chains listed below, sequenced in a study of T-cell memory formation after mild COVID-19. TCRdb fed the 5' RACE reads into MiXCR, producing one record per CDR3 protein. The sample includes 260,000 or so distinct CDR3 sequences, approximately 16% seen only once; the top ten take roughly a fifth. Material: PBMCs or a T cell subset sorted from them (not recorded which). The receptors shown here come from a man between 18 and 29 years old who had mild COVID-19 (a few samples of this study predate the infection). Cell type and time point are not known.

The CDR3 region is CASSIRAVETQYF. The CDR3 nucleotides read TGTGCCAGTAGTATTAGGGCGGTGGAGACCCAGTACTTC. V is TRBV19 and J is TRBJ2-5; D uncertain. Deletions cut 3 bases from V and 5 bases from J, with 10 bases between. There are 13 residues in the CDR3. The germline gives CDR1 LNHDA, CDR2 SQIVND (reference sequence).

This clonotype was found many times. The chain joins TRBV2 to TRBJ2-3; TRBD1 aligns across 7 bases. The germline CDR1 and CDR2 sequences are SNHLY and FYNNEI. V dropped 6 bases and J dropped 2; count of bases not matched to a gene: 5. The CDR3 has 14 residues. CDR3 region: CASSMTGITDTQYF. The DNA for the CDR3 is TGTGCCAGCAGCATGACAGGGATCACAGATACGCAGTATTTT.

This chain joins TRBV6-1 and TRBJ2-5; 8 nucleotides agree with TRBD1. V lost 8 bases and J lost 3; bases outside the gene matches: 5. There are 13 residues in the CDR3. The germline V gene has CDR1 MNHNS and CDR2 SASEGT. The CDR3 coding sequence is TGTGCCAGCCTCCGGACAGGGAAAGAGACCCAGTACTTC. It translates to CASLRTGKETQYF.

The chain joins TRBV28 to TRBJ1-1; D might be TRBD1 (5 bases). From germline, CDR1 is MDHEN and CDR2 SYDVKM. The V and J ends lost 2 bases and 5 bases respectively, with 18 bases between them. The CDR3 is made up of 16 amino acids. DNA for the CDR3: TGTGCCAGCAGTTTAAGGCCGGGGACTGGAAGGACTGAAGCTTTCTTT. Translation: CASSLRPGTGRTEAFF.

The chain is built from TRBV29-1 and TRBJ1-1; D perhaps matches TRBD1 (6 bases). With 6 bases removed from V and 10 bases from J, the gap between germline ends came to 18 bases. CDR3 size: 12 residues. Germline V gene sequence: CDR1 SQVTM, CDR2 ANQGSEA. The CDR3 here is CSVVRGASGAFF. The CDR3 DNA reads as TGCAGCGTGGTCAGGGGCGCCTCGGGAGCTTTCTTT.

This clonotype has just a few counts. The chain combines TRBV29-1 with TRBJ2-3, with 11 nucleotides matching TRBD2. CDR1 is SQVTM, CDR2 ANQGSEA, per germline. Trimming removed 2 bases from V and 2 bases from J; junction bases left unmatched: 12. CDR3 length equals 18 residues. CDR3 nucleotides: TGCAGCGTTGAACACCCAACTGGGACTAGCGGCTTCACAGATACGCAGTATTTT. Protein: CSVEHPTGTSGFTDTQYF.

V is TRBV6-2 or TRBV6-3 and J is TRBJ1-1, with D possibly TRBD1 on 6 matching bases. Germline V gene lookup returns CDR1 MNHEY and CDR2 SVGEGT. The CDR3 is made up of 14 amino acids. The V gene lost 8 bases and the J gene lost 1 base, with 14 bases spanning the gap. The CDR3 sequence is CASEPLGANTEAFF. The CDR3 nucleotides read TGTGCCAGCGAGCCCCTGGGGGCGAACACTGAAGCTTTCTTT.

V gene TRBV5-1 combines with J gene TRBJ1-6, with 7 positions matching TRBD1. Germline-derived CDR1 and CDR2 are SGHRS and YFSETQ. V lost 3 bases to trimming and J lost 9 bases; unmatched junction nucleotides: 6. The CDR3 length is 14 residues. The CDR3 protein is CASSSPGGASPLHF. Written as DNA, the CDR3 is TGCGCCAGCAGCTCCCCAGGGGGAGCTTCACCCCTCCACTTT.

V usage is TRBV30 and J usage is TRBJ2-5; D not resolved. V was trimmed by 3 bases and J by 5 bases, leaving 7 bases between them. The CDR3 has 11 residues. Looked up from germline, CDR1 is GTSNPN and CDR2 is SVGIG (reference sequence). The CDR3 reads CAWRVSETQYF. In nucleotides, the CDR3 is TGTGCCTGGAGGGTGTCGGAGACCCAGTACTTC.

This clonotype was observed a handful of times. The chain carries TRBV7-3 and TRBJ1-3, with D uncertain. Trimming took 2 bases from V and 0 from J, leaving 5 bases between them. Germline values: CDR1 SGHTA, CDR2 FQGTGA. The CDR3 extends over 14 amino acids. The CDR3 loop reads CASSLGDSGNTIYF. CDR3 bases: TGTGCCAGCAGCTTAGGAGACTCTGGAAACACCATATATTTT.

The chain combines TRBV12-3 or TRBV12-4 with TRBJ1-4, with D perhaps matching TRBD1 (5 bases). V lost 6 bases to trimming and J lost 3 bases, with 11 bases between them. This CDR3 has 14 residues. CDR3: CASRRQSPNEKLFF. The CDR3 nucleotides are TGTGCCAGCAGGCGACAGAGCCCTAATGAAAAACTGTTTTTT.

As regards this clonotype: Sequence at one end of the junction differs from germline and may be a read error. The CDR3 nucleotides are TGTGCCATCAGCGCACTCCGGGGCACAGATACGCAGTATTTT. It codes for CAISALRGTDTQYF. This chain links TRBV7-2 with TRBJ2-3, with D unresolved. The CDR3 runs to 14 residues. Germline V gene data show CDR1 as SGHTA and CDR2 as FQGNSA.

The chain combines TRBV7-2 with TRBJ2-2; D is undetermined. The CDR3 is made up of 13 amino acids. V was trimmed by 5 bases and J by 7 bases, leaving 11 bases between them. Germline loops: CDR1 SGHTA, CDR2 FQGNSA. For the CDR3, the DNA is TGTGCCAGCAGCCGTACCCTTCTCGGGGAGCTGTTTTTT. This translates into CASSRTLLGELFF.

Only a few counts were recorded for this clonotype. This chain uses TRBV20-1 with TRBJ2-7, with a possible D match to TRBD1 (6 bases). Germline lookup yields CDR1 DFQATT and CDR2 SNEGSKA (reference sequence). V gave up 5 bases and J gave up 11 bases, with 19 bases separating them. This CDR3 has 12 residues. The CDR3 loop reads CSAGGSGQRKYV. The CDR3 DNA sequence: TGCAGTGCTGGGGGCAGCGGCCAAAGGAAGTACGTC.

The table lists this clonotype with a few counts. The V gene is TRBV7-3, the J gene TRBJ2-3; 7 bases line up with TRBD2. Looked up from germline, CDR1 is SGHTA and CDR2 is FQGTGA. J lost 0 bases, V lost 2 bases, and 2 bases had no gene match. The CDR3 consists of 15 residues. The CDR3, as DNA: TGTGCCAGCAGCTTATGGGGGGGAAGCACAGATACGCAGTATTTT. It is translated as CASSLWGGSTDTQYF.

The chain couples TRBV9 to TRBJ2-1; the D is unclear. CDR3 length equals 13 residues. Trimming pared 4 bases from V and 5 bases from J, leaving 10 bases between. CDR1 is SGDLS, CDR2 YYNGEE, per germline. The CDR3 coding sequence is TGTGCCAGCAGCCCATCCAGCAACAATGAGCAGTTCTTC. The encoded protein is CASSPSSNNEQFF.

The genes are TRBV9 and TRBJ2-3; D is unresolved. With 0 bases removed from V and 2 bases from J, the gap between germline ends came to 10 bases. The CDR3 length is 15 residues. The germline V gene encodes CDR1 SGDLS and CDR2 YYNGEE. This CDR3 is CASSVVPSYTDTQYF. In nucleotides, the CDR3 is TGTGCCAGCAGCGTAGTACCGAGTTACACAGATACGCAGTATTTT.

This CDR3 is CASSFSPSNTEAFF. DNA for the CDR3: TGTGCCAGCAGTTTCTCGCCCAGCAACACTGAAGCTTTCTTT. This chain joins TRBV12-3 or TRBV12-4 and TRBJ1-1; unclear D gene. The CDR3 loop spans 14 amino acids. The ends were cut back, 3 bases at V and 2 bases at J, with 10 bases in the middle.

J is TRBJ2-1 and V is TRBV14; 10 bases fit TRBD1. V shed 0 bases and J 7 bases; nucleotides not matched to a gene: 9. The CDR3 covers 17 residues. Germline V CDR1 and CDR2: SGHDN, FVKESK. The CDR3 loop reads CASSQDFWDRGPNEQFF. The CDR3 nucleotides are TGTGCCAGCAGCCAAGATTTTTGGGACAGGGGACCGAATGAGCAGTTCTTC.

The gene calls are TRBV5-4 and TRBJ2-3; D gene uncertain. CDR1 is SGHNT, CDR2 YYREEE, per germline (reference sequence). The CDR3 runs to 13 residues. V was shortened by 4 bases and J by 6 bases, with 12 bases between the two germline ends. DNA of the CDR3: TGTGCCAGCAGCGACGGCCACCGGGATACGCAGTATTTT. Translating gives CASSDGHRDTQYF.

This clonotype has just a few counts. In DNA, the CDR3 is TGCGCCAGCAGCTTGCGGGAGCCGGCAACCGCCTACGAGCAGTACTTC. This codes for CASSLREPATAYEQYF. V gene TRBV5-1 combines with J gene TRBJ2-7; maybe TRBD2 (6 bases). The CDR3 has 16 amino acids. Germline V gives CDR1 SGHRS, CDR2 YFSETQ. Deletions cut 1 base from V and 2 bases from J, with 16 bases between.

This clonotype has a count of ten or more. The chain couples TRBV4-3 to TRBJ2-7; 8 bases agree with TRBD2. Trimming at V came to 0 bases and at J to 2 bases, leaving 6 bases not matched to a gene. CDR3 length: 16 amino acids. Germline V gene sequence: CDR1 LGHNA, CDR2 YSLEER. CDR3: CASSQEVSGGTYEQYF. In nucleotides, the CDR3 is TGCGCCAGCAGCCAAGAAGTCAGCGGGGGAACCTACGAGCAGTACTTC.

This clonotype was picked up a small number of times. The rearrangement joins TRBV20-1 to TRBJ1-2; D is possibly TRBD1 (5 bases). Trimming removed 1 base at V and 3 bases at J, with 15 bases between. Germline V gene data show CDR1 as DFQATT and CDR2 as SNEGSKA (reference sequence). The CDR3 has 15 amino acids. The CDR3 here is CSARARSAQDYGYTF. CDR3 nucleotide sequence: TGCAGTGCTAGAGCTAGGAGCGCACAGGACTATGGCTACACCTTC.

The genes are TRBV7-6 and TRBJ2-3; D may match TRBD1 or TRBD2 (5 bases each). CDR1 and CDR2 (germline): SGHVS, FNYEAQ. Trimming removed 5 bases from V and 2 bases from J, with 11 bases in between. There are 14 residues in the CDR3. The CDR3 DNA sequence: TGTGCCAGCAGCCACGAGGGGCACACAGATACGCAGTATTTT. It specifies CASSHEGHTDTQYF.

This chain uses TRBV5-1 with TRBJ2-7; 8 bases map to TRBD1. CDR3 length: 15 residues. V gave up 4 bases and J gave up 1 base; unmatched junction bases: 7. Germline V gene sequence: CDR1 SGHRS, CDR2 YFSETQ. The CDR3 loop is CASSLPGTGSYEQYF. CDR3 bases: TGCGCCAGCAGCCTACCCGGGACAGGATCCTACGAGCAGTACTTC.

V is TRBV12-3 or TRBV12-4 and J is TRBJ1-4, with TRBD1 as a possible D gene (6 bases). V lost 8 bases to trimming and J lost 7 bases, with 20 bases between them. This CDR3 contains 15 residues. This CDR3 is CASGGQTTRVEKLFF. The CDR3 region has the DNA TGTGCCAGCGGGGGCCAGACAACTAGAGTTGAAAAACTGTTTTTT.

The rearrangement links TRBV5-6 to TRBJ2-7; possible D gene TRBD1, 6 bases. CDR1 and CDR2 from the germline V gene are SGHDT and YYEEEE. The CDR3 runs 13 residues. V lost 3 bases to trimming and J lost 3 bases, with 10 bases between them. The CDR3 reads CASSSDSHYEQYF. The DNA of the CDR3 is TGTGCCAGCAGCTCGGACAGCCACTACGAGCAGTACTTC.